The sequence of this T cell receptor beta chain was determined in a study of T cell responses to AZD1222 COVID-19 vaccine. Across the study: Second-dose intervals near 4 or 12 weeks were combined.

On this clone itself: Its specificity is unknown.

Produced via immunoSEQ multiplex PCR; TCRdb's table is partial and in-frame only. The sample contains approximately 70,000 clones, about nine tenths of which appear only once. CDR1 SGHRS and CDR2 YFSETQ come from the germline V gene. The CDR3 has 15 amino acids. The V end lost 1 base, the J end lost 0 bases, and 8 bases lay between the germline ends. Findings of the study overall: Only a handful of people who got AZD1222 tested seropositive at baseline. Possibly, clonal diversity was underestimated; donors were largely white British and included more females.

The source is an adult in good health. This chain uses TRBV5-1 with TRBJ1-5, with a possible D match to TRBD1 (5 bases). Here the sequenced sample was peripheral blood, taken on day 0 of AZD1222 vaccination. The CDR3 loop reads CASSLTGYSNQPQHF. CDR3 nucleotide sequence: TGCGCCAGCAGCTTGACAGGATATAGCAATCAGCCCCAGCATTTT.